These 27 T cell receptor beta chains were all obtained from the same sample, sequenced in a study of blood T cell repertoires in COVID-19. Produced via immunoSEQ multiplex PCR; TCRdb's table is partial and in-frame only. There are about 40,000 clones in the sample; 70% to 90% occur only once, and around 20% lies in the top ten. Sequenced material: peripheral blood. The source of these receptors is a man aged 45-65 years in a cohort sampled during active COVID-19.

The chain employs TRBV4-1 and TRBJ2-1; 8 bases are shared with TRBD1. The CDR3 loop spans 15 amino acids. Looked up from germline, CDR1 is MGHRA and CDR2 is YSYEKL. Germline trimming cut 2 bases from V and 7 bases from J; bases unmatched to any gene: 7. CDR3 sequence reads: CASSQRQGPLNEQFF. The CDR3 region has the DNA TGCGCCAGCAGCCAAAGACAGGGGCCCTTGAATGAGCAGTTCTTC.

The V and J genes are TRBV15 and TRBJ2-1, with TRBD2 as a possible D gene (6 bases). The CDR3 is 15 amino acids. Trimming took 1 base from V and 6 from J, leaving 13 bases between them. Per germline, CDR1 LNHNV and CDR2 YYDKDF (reference sequence). CDR3 region: CATSRVDGDFNEQFF. The CDR3 nucleotides are TGTGCCACCAGCAGAGTCGACGGGGACTTCAATGAGCAGTTCTTC.

The chain is built from TRBV27 and TRBJ2-7, with D tentatively TRBD1 (6 bases). Trimming stripped 3 bases from V and 6 bases from J, with 12 bases between. This CDR3 spans 13 amino acids. The germline CDR1 and CDR2 sequences are MNHEY and SMNVEV (reference sequence). Written as DNA, the CDR3 is TGTGCCAGCAGTTTTGACCTAGGGGGCGAGCAGTACGTC. Protein product: CASSFDLGGEQYV.

V and J are TRBV5-4 and TRBJ2-2; possible D gene TRBD2, 6 bases. The CDR3 has 15 amino acids. Germline V CDR1 and CDR2: SGHNT, YYREEE (reference sequence). Trimming removed 4 bases from V and 1 base from J, with 11 bases in between. This CDR3 is CASSQAGLNTGELFF. The CDR3 nucleotides are TGTGCCAGCAGCCAAGCGGGCCTGAACACCGGGGAGCTGTTTTTT.

This chain links TRBV4-1 with TRBJ2-3; 11 bases match TRBD2. From germline, CDR1 is MGHRA and CDR2 YSYEKL. The CDR3 consists of 15 residues. The V gene end was trimmed by 4 bases and the J gene end by 4 bases; junction bases not matched to a gene: 4. Here the CDR3 DNA reads TGCGCCAGCAGCCGATTAGCGGGAGGGTCAGATACGCAGTATTTT. Its translation: CASSRLAGGSDTQYF.

The chain employs TRBV4-2 and TRBJ2-2; 15 bases are shared with TRBD2. The CDR3 contains 18 residues. V gave up 4 bases and J gave up 6 bases; unmatched junction bases: 9. In germline, CDR1 is LGHNA, CDR2 YNFKEQ. CDR3 residues: CASSPTGTSGRRPGELFF. Written as DNA, the CDR3 is TGTGCCAGCAGCCCCACCGGGACTAGCGGGAGGAGGCCCGGGGAGCTGTTTTTT.

The chain combines TRBV2 with TRBJ1-4, with 7 positions matching TRBD1. V dropped 6 bases and J dropped 7; count of bases not matched to a gene: 11. Germline-derived CDR1 and CDR2 are SNHLY and FYNNEI. The CDR3 is made up of 15 amino acids. The CDR3 loop is CASSAGQVKSEKLFF. DNA of the CDR3: TGTGCCAGCAGCGCTGGACAGGTGAAGAGTGAAAAACTGTTTTTT.

This clone was counted once. The chain has TRBV18 and TRBJ2-7, with D possibly matching TRBD2 (6 bases). The CDR3 spans 13 residues. Germline CDR1 is KGHSH and CDR2 is LQKENI. The V end lost 4 bases, the J end lost 3 bases, and 10 bases lay between the germline ends. CDR3 DNA: TGTGCCAGCTCACACCCGACTAGCTACGAGCAGTACTTC. The encoded protein is CASSHPTSYEQYF.

This sequence joins TRBV19 and TRBJ2-7; TRBD1 agrees at 9 bases. The CDR3 runs to 15 residues. Germline V CDR1 and CDR2: LNHDA, SQIVND (reference sequence). The V and J ends lost 5 bases and 1 base, in that order; junction bases with no gene match: 6. DNA for the CDR3: TGTGCCAGTAGTGACCCGGGACAGGGTTCCTACGAGCAGTACTTC. This sequence encodes CASSDPGQGSYEQYF.

The chain couples TRBV4-1 to TRBJ1-1; D gene unclear. There are 14 residues in the CDR3. V lost 0 bases and J 1 base, leaving 6 bases between the germline ends. The V gene's germline CDR1 is MGHRA and CDR2 YSYEKL. CDR3 sequence: CASSQDSGNTEAFF. The CDR3 nucleotides are TGCGCCAGCAGCCAAGATTCGGGGAACACTGAAGCTTTCTTT.

The chain uses TRBV24-1 and TRBJ2-5; D is perhaps TRBD1 (6 bases). The length of the CDR3 is 15 residues. Germline CDR1 reads KGHDR; CDR2 reads SFDVKD. The V end lost 3 bases, the J end lost 5 bases, and 15 bases lay between the germline ends. CDR3 coding DNA: TGTGCCACCAGTGATCGGACAGCTGGAGAGGAGACCCAGTACTTC. This encodes CATSDRTAGEETQYF.

The V gene is TRBV6-2 or TRBV6-3, the J gene TRBJ1-1; D not resolved. Germline V lookup: CDR1 MNHEY, CDR2 SVGEGT. V shed 6 bases and J shed 4 bases, with 12 bases lying between them. This CDR3 has 13 amino acids. CDR3: CASSLGLFTEAFF. The DNA for the CDR3 is TGTGCCAGCAGCCTCGGACTGTTCACTGAAGCTTTCTTT.

The CDR3, as DNA: TGTGCCAGTGATTTGACGGGAGGGCCATTCAATGAGCAGTTCTTC. Protein: CASDLTGGPFNEQFF. The genes are TRBV9 and TRBJ2-1; 8 bases fit TRBD2. CDR1 is SGDLS, CDR2 YYNGEE, per germline. This CDR3 has 15 residues. Losses at the gene ends were 8 bases for V and 6 bases for J; bases not matched to a gene: 13.

This chain uses TRBV10-2 with TRBJ2-2, with 8 positions matching TRBD2. Per germline, CDR1 WSHSY and CDR2 SAAADI. The V gene end was trimmed by 0 bases and the J gene end by 6 bases; junction bases not matched to a gene: 6. The CDR3 loop spans 16 amino acids. For the CDR3, the DNA is TGCGCCAGCAGTGAGTCGAAACTAGCGGAGGCCGGGGAGCTGTTTTTT. It yields the protein CASSESKLAEAGELFF.

The chain couples TRBV4-3 to TRBJ2-3; D is unresolved. The CDR3 totals 16 residues. V was trimmed by 1 base and J by 0 bases, leaving 11 bases between them. Germline V lookup: CDR1 LGHNA, CDR2 YSLEER. Written as DNA, the CDR3 is TGCGCCAGCAGCCAAGCCCACCCAGTGAGCACAGATACGCAGTATTTT. Protein: CASSQAHPVSTDTQYF.

The rearrangement uses TRBV19 and TRBJ2-1; 12 positions agree with TRBD2. The CDR3 length is 17 residues. Per germline, CDR1 LNHDA and CDR2 SQIVND (reference sequence). V gave up 3 bases and J gave up 4 bases; unmatched junction bases: 7. CDR3 bases: TGTGCCAGTAGTATTTCCCTAGCGGGAGGGCCTTACAATGAGCAGTTCTTC. Its protein is CASSISLAGGPYNEQFF. The full variable domain, completed using reference TRBV19 and TRBJ2-1, is DGGITQSPKYLFRKEGQNVTLSCEQNLNHDAMYWYRQDPGQGLRLIYYSQIVNDFQKGDIAEGYSVSREKKESFPLTVTSAQKNPTAFYLCASSISLAGGPYNEQFFGPGTRLTVL.

J is TRBJ2-3 and V is TRBV4-3; TRBD2 agrees at 11 bases. The CDR3 consists of 17 residues. The trim removed 5 bases at V and 2 bases at J, leaving 9 bases unmatched. Germline V CDR1 and CDR2: LGHNA, YSLEER. DNA of the CDR3: TGCGCCAGCAGCAATAAACCGGGACTAGCGGACACAGATACGCAGTATTTT. Translation: CASSNKPGLADTDTQYF.

This clone was counted a few times. The J gene is TRBJ1-3, the V gene TRBV5-4; 8 bases map to TRBD1. The CDR3 sequence is 15 residues long. From germline, CDR1 is SGHNT and CDR2 YYREEE (reference sequence). The trim removed 3 bases at V and 4 bases at J, leaving 6 bases unmatched. Here the CDR3 DNA reads TGTGCCAGCAGCTCGCTGACAGGGGCGGGAAACACCATATATTTT. This sequence encodes CASSSLTGAGNTIYF.

With respect to this clone: The junction differs from germline at one of its ends, possibly a read error. This chain connects TRBV7-7 to TRBJ2-1; possible D gene TRBD1, 6 bases. Germline CDR1 and CDR2: SSHAT and FNYEAQ (reference sequence). The CDR3 totals 15 residues. CDR3 loop: CASSLRTEQYNEQFF. As DNA, the CDR3 is TGTGCTAGCAGCTTGCGGACAGAACAGTACAATGAGCAGTTCTTC. Using reference TRBV7-7 and TRBJ2-1 for the parts outside the CDR3, the full variable domain is GAGVSQSPRYKVTKRGQDVTLRCDPISSHATLYWYQQALGQGPEFLTYFNYEAQPDKSGLPSDRFSAERPEGSISTLTIQRTEQRDSAMYRCASSLRTEQYNEQFFGPGTRLTVL.

This clone was seen more than once but under ten times. This chain joins TRBV20-1 and TRBJ1-6; tentative D call: TRBD1 (6 bases). V lost 3 bases and J lost 6, with 9 bases in between. Per germline, CDR1 DFQATT and CDR2 SNEGSKA (reference sequence). The length of the CDR3 is 13 residues. As DNA, the CDR3 is TGCAGTGCTAGTGCACAGGGTAATTCACCCCTCCACTTT. Translation: CSASAQGNSPLHF.

The sample holds a few counts of this clone. The chain is built from TRBV4-3 and TRBJ2-3; 9 bases agree with TRBD2. The CDR3 covers 19 residues. V was clipped by 0 bases and J by 2 bases; unmatched bases: 12. Germline V gene lookup returns CDR1 LGHNA and CDR2 YSLEER. The CDR3 DNA reads as TGCGCCAGCAGCCAAGAGGGACCAGCGGGGGGACCCATCACAGATACGCAGTATTTT. Translation gives CASSQEGPAGGPITDTQYF.

CDR3 sequence: CASRAGDLNTEAFF. As DNA, the CDR3 is TGTGCCAGCAGAGCAGGGGACCTGAACACTGAAGCTTTCTTT. The J gene is TRBJ1-1, the V gene TRBV6-4, with a tentative D call TRBD1 (6 bases). Trimming shortened V by 6 bases and J by 0 bases, and 11 bases separated the two germline ends. The CDR3 totals 14 residues. CDR1 and CDR2 from the germline V gene are MRHNA and SNTAGT.

The rearrangement uses TRBV11-2 and TRBJ1-2, with no clear D. CDR1 is SGHAT, CDR2 FQNNGV, per germline. V was shortened by 0 bases and J by 7 bases, with 15 bases between the two germline ends. The CDR3 extends over 15 amino acids. The DNA for the CDR3 is TGTGCCAGCAGCTTAGAGGGAGGGTTAAGAGTTGGCTACACCTTC. This gives the protein CASSLEGGLRVGYTF.

The chain is built from TRBV5-1 and TRBJ2-4; 7 bases are shared with TRBD1. Germline values: CDR1 SGHRS, CDR2 YFSETQ. The CDR3 has 15 residues. The V segment lost 2 bases and the J segment 1 base; nucleotides outside the gene matches: 3. The CDR3 is CASSFGTAAKNIQYF. In DNA, the CDR3 is TGCGCCAGCAGCTTCGGGACAGCGGCCAAAAACATTCAGTACTTC.

The V gene is TRBV5-1, the J gene TRBJ2-1, with TRBD1 as a possible D gene (6 bases). Germline V gives CDR1 SGHRS, CDR2 YFSETQ. The CDR3 spans 16 residues. With 0 bases removed from V and 4 bases from J, the gap between germline ends came to 14 bases. CDR3 coding DNA: TGCGCCAGCAGCTTGGCGGGGACAAATTCGTACAATGAGCAGTTCTTC. Encoded protein: CASSLAGTNSYNEQFF.

V gene TRBV7-2 combines with J gene TRBJ1-1, with D possibly TRBD1 on 5 matching bases. The CDR3 totals 14 residues. Germline-derived CDR1 and CDR2 are SGHTA and FQGNSA. The germline V and J ends were trimmed by 3 bases and 7 bases, with 15 bases remaining between them. The CDR3 sequence is CASSFPGDDGEAFF. The CDR3 DNA is TGTGCCAGCAGCTTTCCGGGGGATGACGGTGAAGCTTTCTTT.

This clone was found a few times. Here the CDR3 reads CASADNYNSPLHF. CDR3 DNA: TGTGCCAGCGCGGACAACTATAATTCACCCCTCCACTTT. The rearrangement uses TRBV7-9 and TRBJ1-6, with TRBD1 as a possible D gene (5 bases). The CDR3 is 13 residues long. The germline V and J ends were trimmed by 8 bases and 3 bases, with 8 bases remaining between them. CDR1 and CDR2 from the germline V gene are SEHNR and FQNEAQ (reference sequence).